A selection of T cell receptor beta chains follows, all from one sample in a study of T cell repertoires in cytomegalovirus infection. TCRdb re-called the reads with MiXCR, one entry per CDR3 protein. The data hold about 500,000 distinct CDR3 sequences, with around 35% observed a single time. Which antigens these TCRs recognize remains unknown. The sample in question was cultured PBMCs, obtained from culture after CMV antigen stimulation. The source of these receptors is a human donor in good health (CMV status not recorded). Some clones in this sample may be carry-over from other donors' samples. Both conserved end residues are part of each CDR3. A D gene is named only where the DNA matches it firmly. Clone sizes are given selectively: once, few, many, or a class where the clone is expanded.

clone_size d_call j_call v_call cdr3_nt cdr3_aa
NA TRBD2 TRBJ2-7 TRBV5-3 TGTGCCAGCAGCGGGGGGGACGGAGCCTCCTACGAGCAGTACTTC CASSGGDGASYEQYF
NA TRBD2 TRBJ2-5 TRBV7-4 TGTGCCGCCCGAGCGGGAGGGATAGAGACCCAGTACTTC CAARAGGIETQYF
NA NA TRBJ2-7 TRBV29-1 TGCAGCGTTGAAGACCCCCGGACGGGACGGCAGCAGTACTTC CSVEDPRTGRQQYF
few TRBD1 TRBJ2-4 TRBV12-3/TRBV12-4 TGTGCCAGCACCTCGACAGGGGGTGGCATTCAGTACTTC CASTSTGGGIQYF
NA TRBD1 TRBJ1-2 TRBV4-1 TGCGCCAGCAGCCAAAACGGCCCGGGACAGCCTAACTATGGCTACACCTTC CASSQNGPGQPNYGYTF
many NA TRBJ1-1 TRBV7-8 TGTGCCAGCAGCCTCCAAGCCCCAGGGAACACTGAAGCTTTCTTT CASSLQAPGNTEAFF
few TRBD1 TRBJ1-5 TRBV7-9 TGTGCCAGCAGCAGACACAAGGGACAGGGGTGGGGCAATCAGCCCCAGCATTTT CASSRHKGQGWGNQPQHF
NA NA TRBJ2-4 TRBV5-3 TGTGCCAGCAGCTCACAACTAGCCAAAAACATTCAGTACTTC CASSSQLAKNIQYF
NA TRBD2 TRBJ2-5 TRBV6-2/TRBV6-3 TGTGCCAGCAGTCCCCGTCGCCCTAGCGGGGAGAAAGAGACCCAGTACTTC CASSPRRPSGEKETQYF
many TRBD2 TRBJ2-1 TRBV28 TGTGCCAGCATTCGGAGCGGGGAGTTGGCCTACAATGAGCAGTTCTTC CASIRSGELAYNEQFF
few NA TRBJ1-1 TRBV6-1 TGTGCCAGCAGTGAGCTTCAGGGATGGACTGAAGCTTTCTTT CASSELQGWTEAFF
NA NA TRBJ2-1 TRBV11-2 TGTGCCAGCAGCTCCTTGAGTAGCGCGTCTACCCACAATGAGCAGTTCTTC CASSSLSSASTHNEQFF
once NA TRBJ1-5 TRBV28 TGTGCCAGCAGTTTTCCTTGGAGTTCCAATCAGCCCCAGCATTTT CASSFPWSSNQPQHF
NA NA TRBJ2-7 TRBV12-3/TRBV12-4 TGTGCCAGCAGTTTACAGGGAAACGAGCAGTACTTC CASSLQGNEQYF
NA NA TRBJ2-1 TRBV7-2 TGTGCCAGCAGCTCTGTGTCCGGGACGGGATACAATGAGCAGTTCTTC CASSSVSGTGYNEQFF
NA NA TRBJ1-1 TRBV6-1 TGTGCCAGCAGTTACTCGGGAGGTGAAGCTTTCTTT CASSYSGGEAFF
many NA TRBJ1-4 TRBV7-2 TGTGCCAGCAGCTTCGGACACCTACCTAATGAAAAACTGTTTTTT CASSFGHLPNEKLFF
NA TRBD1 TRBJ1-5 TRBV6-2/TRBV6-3 TGTGCCAGCAGTTTTGAAGGACAGGGAATAAGATATAGCAATCAGCCCCAGCATTTT CASSFEGQGIRYSNQPQHF
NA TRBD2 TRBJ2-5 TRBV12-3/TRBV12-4 TGTGCCAGCAGTCCGCTAGCGGGGGCAGAGACCCAGTACTTC CASSPLAGAETQYF
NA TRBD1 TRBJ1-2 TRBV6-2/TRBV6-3 TGTGCCAGTGGACAGGGATACGGCTACACCTTC CASGQGYGYTF
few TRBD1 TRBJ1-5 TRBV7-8 TGTGCCAGCAGCCACGGGACAGGGTATAGCAATCAGCCCCAGCATTTT CASSHGTGYSNQPQHF
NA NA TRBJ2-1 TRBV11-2 TGTGCCAGCAGCTCGACCGGGAGTTCGAGCTCCTACAATGAGCAGTTCTTC CASSSTGSSSSYNEQFF
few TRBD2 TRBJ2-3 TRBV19 TGTGCCAGTACCAGTATAGGGCTAGCGGGAGGCCCGTTAACAGATACGCAGTATTTT CASTSIGLAGGPLTDTQYF
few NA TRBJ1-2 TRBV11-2 TGTGCCAGCAGCTTAGACGTGCGGGGGGGTGGCTACACCTTC CASSLDVRGGGYTF
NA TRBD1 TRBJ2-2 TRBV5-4 TGTGCCAGTACTAGTCGACAGGGCACCGGGGAGCTGTTTTTT CASTSRQGTGELFF
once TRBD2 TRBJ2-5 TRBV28 TGTGCCAGCAGCCGGGGGCGGGGACTAGCGGGAGGTCTCCAAGAGACCCAGTACTTC CASSRGRGLAGGLQETQYF
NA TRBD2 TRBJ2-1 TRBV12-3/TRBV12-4 TGTGCCAGCAGTCCAGGGACTAGCGGGTTACCCTACAATGAGCAGTTCTTC CASSPGTSGLPYNEQFF
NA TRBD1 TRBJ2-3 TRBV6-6 TGTGCCAGCAGCAACAGGGGAGTTGGAGATACGCAGTATTTT CASSNRGVGDTQYF
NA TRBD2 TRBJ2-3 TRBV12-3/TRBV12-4 TGTGCCAGCAGTAGCGGGGGTTTAACAGATACGCAGTATTTT CASSSGGLTDTQYF
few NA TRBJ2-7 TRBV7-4 TGTGCCAGCACCCCCCCGGGCTCCTACGAGCAGTACTTC CASTPPGSYEQYF
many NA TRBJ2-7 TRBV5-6 TGTGCCAGCAGCCAACGGCCAACTTCGTCCGAGCAGTACTTC CASSQRPTSSEQYF
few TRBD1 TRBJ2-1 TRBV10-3 TGTGCCATCAGCCTTGATGGGGGACAGGGTAAGAATGAGCAGTTCTTC CAISLDGGQGKNEQFF
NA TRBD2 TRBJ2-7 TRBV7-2 TGTGCCAGCAGCTTAGCGACTAGCGGGAGAAACGAGCAGTACTTC CASSLATSGRNEQYF
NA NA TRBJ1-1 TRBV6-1 TGTGCCAGCAGTGCGACAGCTTCGAACACTGAAGCTTTCTTT CASSATASNTEAFF
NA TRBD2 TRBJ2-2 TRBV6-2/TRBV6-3 TGTGCCAGCAGTTGGGTCGCGGGAGCCACCGGGGAGCTGTTTTTT CASSWVAGATGELFF
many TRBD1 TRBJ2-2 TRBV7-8 TGTGCCAGCAGCTTGGCGACAGGGATGGACACCGGGGAGCTGTTTTTT CASSLATGMDTGELFF
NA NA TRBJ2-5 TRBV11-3 TGTGCCAGCAGCTTAGGGCCCTTGGACCAAGAGACCCAGTACTTC CASSLGPLDQETQYF
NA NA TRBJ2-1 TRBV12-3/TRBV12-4 TGTGCCACCCGCCGTGGCGGTAAGAATGAGCAGTTCTTC CATRRGGKNEQFF
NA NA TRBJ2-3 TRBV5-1 TGCGCCAGCAGCTCCTTGCCTGGTAGCGGAGGCAGCACAGATACGCAGTATTTT CASSSLPGSGGSTDTQYF
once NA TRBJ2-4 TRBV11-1 TGTGCCAGCAGCATGAGCTCAGAAAACATTCAGTACTTC CASSMSSENIQYF
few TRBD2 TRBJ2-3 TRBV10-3 TGTGCCATCAGTGAGACCATCCTAGCGGGAGGGGCAGATACGCAGTATTTT CAISETILAGGADTQYF
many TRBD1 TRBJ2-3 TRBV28 TGTGCCAGCAGCCTGGACAGGGCAAACACAGATACGCAGTATTTT CASSLDRANTDTQYF
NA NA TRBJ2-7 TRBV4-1 TGCGCCAGCAGCCAAGAACCCACTTACGAGCAGTACTTC CASSQEPTYEQYF
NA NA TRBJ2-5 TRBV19 TGTGCCAGTGGCCTGGGGGGCTGGGGAGAGACCCAGTACTTC CASGLGGWGETQYF
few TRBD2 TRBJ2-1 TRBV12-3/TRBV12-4 TGTGCCAGCAGTGGGGGACTAGCGGGAGGGAGGGGTGAGCAGTTCTTC CASSGGLAGGRGEQFF
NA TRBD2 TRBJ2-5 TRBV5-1 TGCGCCAGCAGTCGAACCTCTAGCGGAGTACAAGAGACCCAGTACTTC CASSRTSSGVQETQYF
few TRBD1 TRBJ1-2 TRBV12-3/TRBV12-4 TGTGCCAGCACCCGGACAGGGGAGGGCTATGGCTACACCTTC CASTRTGEGYGYTF
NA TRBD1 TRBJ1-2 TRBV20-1 TGCAGTGCTAGAGATCTCCCAGGGGGGAGCTATGGCTACACCTTC CSARDLPGGSYGYTF
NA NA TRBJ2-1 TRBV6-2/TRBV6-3 TGTGCCAGCAGTTTAACAGCCAACAATGAGCAGTTCTTC CASSLTANNEQFF
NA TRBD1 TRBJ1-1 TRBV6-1 TGTGCCAGCAGTCTTGACAGGGGCTTGAACACTGAAGCTTTCTTT CASSLDRGLNTEAFF
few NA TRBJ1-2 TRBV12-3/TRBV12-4 TGTGCCAGCAGTTTGTTTGGCGGTCCTGGCTACACCTTC CASSLFGGPGYTF
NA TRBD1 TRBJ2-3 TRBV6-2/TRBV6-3 TGTGCCAGCAGTCTCATCAGGGGGAATACGCAGTATTTT CASSLIRGNTQYF
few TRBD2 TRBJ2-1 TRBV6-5 TGTGCCAGCAGTCCGCGACTAGCGGGGTTGGGAGATGAGCAGTTCTTC CASSPRLAGLGDEQFF
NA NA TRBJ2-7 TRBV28 TGTGCCAGCGGGGTTGGGGGGAACGACGAGCAGTACTTC CASGVGGNDEQYF
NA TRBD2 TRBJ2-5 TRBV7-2 TGTGCCAGCAGCTCGCCCCGCGGCGGGGGGGAGACCCAGTACTTC CASSSPRGGGETQYF
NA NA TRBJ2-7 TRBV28 TGTGCCAGCAGGTACTACGAGCAGTACTTC CASRYYEQYF
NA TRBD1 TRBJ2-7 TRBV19 TGTGCCAGTAGTATTGGGGACAGCCGATCCTACGAGCAGTACTTC CASSIGDSRSYEQYF